What follows is one T cell receptor (beta chain) and its context. Its cognate antigen is unknown. Sequencing libraries made from TCR beta cDNA carried unique molecular identifiers. TCRdb re-called the PCR reads through MiXCR, storing one row per CDR3 protein. The repertoire holds roughly 540,000 distinct CDR3 sequences, 34% seen once, with approximately 5.4% in the top ten. The CDR3 has 13 residues. J lost 2 bases, V lost 8 bases, and 6 bases had no gene match. Germline V lookup: CDR1 LNHDA, CDR2 SQIVND (reference sequence). The data originate from a study of post-analysis software for immune sequencing data. Study-wide results and limits: Patients carried roughly 5 TRBV segments more frequently than controls did, and TRBV5-6, TRBV5-1 and TRBV20-1 were among them. Clustering by F measure revealed strong co-clustering among samples prepared together in one batch.

The TCR was taken from a girl younger than 18 with multiple sclerosis. The sample was blood. The V call is TRBV19, the J call TRBJ2-7; the match to TRBD2 covers 7 bases. Here the CDR3 DNA reads TGTGCCAGTCGAGCGGGGCGGACCTACGAGCAGTACTTC. Its protein is CASRAGRTYEQYF.